Listed here are 30 T cell receptor beta chains from one sample, sequenced in a study of spatial heterogeneity in lung cancer. The time point here: sample taken at primary tumor resection. In each case, whole RNA from tumor, nontumor lung or frozen PBMC was sequenced unsorted. TCRdb re-called the 5' RACE reads through MiXCR, storing one row per CDR3 protein. Here the sample spans tens of thousands of distinct CDR3 sequences, 6% to 9% being singletons. Sequenced here: PBMCs, sampled at surgery. These receptors originate from a female donor with early-stage non-small cell lung cancer.

The CDR3 region is CASSLQERANYGYTF. The CDR3 DNA is TGTGCCAGCAGTTTACAGGAGCGAGCTAACTATGGCTACACCTTC. The genes are TRBV12-3 or TRBV12-4 and TRBJ1-2; D unresolved. The CDR3 has 15 residues. The V and J ends lost 2 bases and 0 bases respectively, with 10 bases between them.

This clonotype was picked up a small number of times. This chain connects TRBV25-1 to TRBJ2-2, with D maybe TRBD2 (7 bases). The CDR3 runs to 18 residues. In germline, CDR1 is MGHDK, CDR2 SYGVNS. V was shortened by 3 bases and J by 3 bases, with 20 bases between the two germline ends. The CDR3 region is CASSEASRGGLYTGELFF. The CDR3 DNA reads TGTGCCAGCAGTGAGGCTTCCCGCGGGGGCCTATACACCGGGGAGCTGTTTTTT.

The chain uses TRBV7-2 and TRBJ2-7, with D possibly matching TRBD2 (6 bases). The CDR3 is made up of 15 amino acids. V was pared by 6 bases and J by 7 bases, with 22 bases between. Germline lookup yields CDR1 SGHTA and CDR2 FQGNSA. CDR3 protein: CASSTGRLGLREQYF. The CDR3 region has the DNA TGTGCCAGCAGTACGGGACGACTAGGGTTGCGTGAGCAGTACTTC.

The table lists this clonotype with many counts. The chain has TRBV11-2 and TRBJ2-3; no clear D gene. Trimming shortened V by 5 bases and J by 0 bases, and 9 bases separated the two germline ends. The CDR3 runs 14 residues. Germline-derived CDR1 and CDR2 are SGHAT and FQNNGV. CDR3 protein: CASSLWASTDTQYF. The CDR3 bases are TGTGCCAGCAGCCTCTGGGCTAGCACAGATACGCAGTATTTT. Drawing the rest from reference TRBV11-2 and TRBJ2-3, the complete variable domain is EAGVAQSPRYKIIEKRQSVAFWCNPISGHATLYWYQQILGQGPKLLIQFQNNGVVDDSQLPKDRFSAERLKGVDSTLKIQPAKLEDSAVYLCASSLWASTDTQYFGPGTRLTVL.

This clonotype came up many times. The V gene is TRBV28, the J gene TRBJ2-7; 7 bases are shared with TRBD1. CDR3 size: 14 residues. Germline trimming cut 4 bases from V and 9 bases from J; bases unmatched to any gene: 12. Germline V gene sequence: CDR1 MDHEN, CDR2 SYDVKM. The CDR3: CASSSSGQSAGQYF. The CDR3 DNA sequence: TGTGCCAGCAGTTCCTCGGGACAGTCCGCTGGGCAGTACTTC.

The table lists this clonotype with many counts. The rearrangement joins TRBV29-1 to TRBJ2-1; TRBD2 matches 11 bases. Germline V CDR1 and CDR2: SQVTM, ANQGSEA. This CDR3 is 14 amino acids long. Germline trimming cut 8 bases from V and 7 bases from J; bases unmatched to any gene: 10. The CDR3 DNA sequence: TGCAGCCCCGGGCGTCTAGCGGGGGGAAATGAGCAGTTCTTC. Its translation is CSPGRLAGGNEQFF.

There are a few counts of this clonotype. The chain's CDR3 is CATSDLGSSEQFF. In nucleotides, the CDR3 is TGTGCCACCAGTGATTTGGGAAGCAGTGAGCAGTTCTTC. The chain combines TRBV24-1 with TRBJ2-1; no reliable D call. The V end was cut by 0 bases, the J end by 9 bases, with 8 bases between. Looked up from germline, CDR1 is KGHDR and CDR2 is SFDVKD. The CDR3 sequence is 13 residues long.

Ten or more counts support this clonotype. V usage is TRBV29-1 and J usage is TRBJ2-1; 12 nucleotides line up with TRBD2. The length of the CDR3 is 12 residues. V lost 2 bases and J lost 10; bases outside the gene matches: 0. Germline values: CDR1 SQVTM, CDR2 ANQGSEA. CDR3 nucleotide sequence: TGCAGCGTTGAACTAGCGGGGGGGGAGCAGTTCTTC. Residues: CSVELAGGEQFF.

This clonotype was seen a few times. The V and J genes are TRBV7-8 and TRBJ2-1; no clear D. Germline CDR1 and CDR2: SGHVS and FQNEAQ. The V end lost 3 bases, the J end lost 3 bases, and 6 bases lay between the germline ends. This CDR3 region has 13 residues. The CDR3 DNA reads TGTGCCAGCAGCTTGGCCCTCTACAATGAGCAGTTCTTC. Encoded protein: CASSLALYNEQFF.

With regard to this clonotype: This may stem from a read error, because a much larger clone lies one nucleotide away. The chain uses TRBV18 and TRBJ2-7, with TRBD1 matching over 10 bases. Germline CDR1 KGHSH, CDR2 LQKENI. This CDR3 region has 13 residues. The CDR3, as DNA: TGTGCCGGCTCATCGGACAGGGGGGCCGAGCAGTACTTC. Its translation: CAGSSDRGAEQYF.

The J gene is TRBJ1-6, the V gene TRBV20-1; TRBD1 matches at 8 bases. V lost 5 bases and J lost 9; bases outside the gene matches: 12. The CDR3 length is 15 residues. Per the germline V gene, CDR1 is DFQATT and CDR2 is SNEGSKA (reference sequence). Here the CDR3 DNA reads TGCAGTGCTTCTCTTGGGGGACAGGTTAGTTCACCCCTCCACTTT. Residues: CSASLGGQVSSPLHF.

This clonotype was detected only a few times. The chain joins TRBV5-1 to TRBJ2-5; 7 positions agree with TRBD1. This CDR3 comprises 13 residues. V dropped 2 bases and J dropped 4; count of bases not matched to a gene: 2. CDR1 and CDR2 (germline): SGHRS, YFSETQ. CDR3 sequence (DNA): TGCGCCAGCAGCTTAGGGGACAGAGAGACCCAGTACTTC. Translation gives CASSLGDRETQYF. The full variable domain, completed using reference TRBV5-1 and TRBJ2-5, is KAGVTQTPRYLIKTRGQQVTLSCSPISGHRSVSWYQQTPGQGLQFLFEYFSETQRNKGNFPGRFSGRQFSNSRSEMNVSTLELGDSALYLCASSLGDRETQYFGPGTRLLVL.

This clonotype was detected a few times. This chain connects TRBV7-2 to TRBJ2-5; D may correspond to TRBD1 or TRBD2 (5 bases each). V shed 5 bases and J shed 9 bases, with 22 bases lying between them. CDR3 size: 15 residues. Germline loops: CDR1 SGHTA, CDR2 FQGNSA. CDR3 in amino acids: CASSPTGPGLMPQYF. The DNA for the CDR3 is TGTGCCAGCAGCCCTACAGGACCAGGACTTATGCCCCAGTACTTC.

This clonotype was picked up many times. The chain joins TRBV11-2 to TRBJ2-2; D gene unclear. CDR1 is SGHAT and CDR2 is FQNNGV in the germline V gene. Trimming took 3 bases from V and 0 from J, leaving 11 bases between them. This CDR3 has 16 amino acids. DNA of the CDR3: TGTGCCAGCAGCTTTTCACTGTACGCGAACACCGGGGAGCTGTTTTTT. Translating it yields CASSFSLYANTGELFF.

This clonotype has only a few counts. This chain links TRBV7-9 with TRBJ2-1, with 7 positions matching TRBD2. This CDR3 is 14 amino acids long. J was trimmed by 5 bases and V by 5 bases; bases with no gene match: 6. CDR1 SEHNR and CDR2 FQNEAQ come from the germline V gene (reference sequence). For the CDR3, the DNA is TGTGCCAGCAGCAGAAACCGGGAGGACAATGAGCAGTTCTTC. This codes for CASSRNREDNEQFF.

Many counts were recorded for this clonotype. The CDR3 DNA reads TGCAGTGCTAGTGATAGGACTAGCAATCCCTACGAGCAGTACTTC. The encoded protein is CSASDRTSNPYEQYF. V gene TRBV20-1 combines with J gene TRBJ2-7, with 8 bases lining up with TRBD2. J lost 2 bases, V lost 3 bases, and 9 bases had no gene match. Germline V gene sequence: CDR1 DFQATT, CDR2 SNEGSKA (reference sequence). This CDR3 region has 15 residues.

This clonotype was seen repeatedly, ten times or more. The V and J genes are TRBV2 and TRBJ2-1, with 7 bases aligning to TRBD1. The germline gives CDR1 SNHLY, CDR2 FYNNEI. The ends lost 6 bases at V and 4 bases at J; junction bases unmatched: 6. The CDR3 runs 14 residues. CDR3 in amino acids: CASSGQVLYNEQFF. For the CDR3, the DNA is TGTGCCAGCAGCGGACAGGTTCTTTACAATGAGCAGTTCTTC. The entire variable domain, with the rest obtained from reference TRBV2 and TRBJ2-1, is as follows: EPEVTQTPSHQVTQMGQEVILRCVPISNHLYFYWYRQILGQKVEFLVSFYNNEISEKSEIFDDQFSVERPDGSNFTLKIRSTKLEDSAMYFCASSGQVLYNEQFFGPGTRLTVL.

On this clonotype itself: Lacking the conserved final phenylalanine or tryptophan, this CDR3 likely reflects a read error. The rearrangement uses TRBV6-2 or TRBV6-3 and TRBJ1-1, with a possible D match to TRBD1 (6 bases). Per germline, CDR1 MNHEY and CDR2 SVGEGT. V shed 2 bases and J shed 3 bases, with 7 bases lying between them. The CDR3 runs to 13 residues. The CDR3 protein is CASSYEGDTEAFL. The CDR3 bases are TGTGCCAGCAGTTACGAGGGGGACACTGAAGCTTTCCTT.

This clonotype has a count of ten or more. At one of its ends the junction is not consistent with the germline gene, which may arise from a read error. J is TRBJ2-7 and V is TRBV14; 7 bases fit TRBD1. CDR3 length: 13 amino acids. From germline, CDR1 is SGHDN and CDR2 FVKESK. For the CDR3, the DNA is TGTGCCAGCAGCCAAGAACTAACCGGGACAGCCGACTTC. Translating gives CASSQELTGTADF. Variable domain in full (rest from reference TRBV14 and TRBJ2-7): EAGVTQFPSHSVIEKGQTVTLRCDPISGHDNLYWYRRVMGKEIKFLLHFVKESKQDESGMPNNRFLAERTGGTYSTLKVQPAELEDSGVYFCASSQELTGTADFGPGTRLTVT.

This clonotype was recorded at least ten times. The V gene is TRBV7-2, the J gene TRBJ1-6; 7 positions match TRBD1. CDR3 length: 14 residues. CDR1 and CDR2 from the germline V gene are SGHTA and FQGNSA. The V and J ends lost 5 bases and 7 bases, in that order; junction bases with no gene match: 5. The CDR3 loop is CASSLTQGNSPLHF. Here the CDR3 DNA reads TGTGCCAGCAGCCTGACACAGGGGAATTCACCCCTCCACTTT.

On this clonotype: A much larger clone lies a single base off, so this may be a read error. This chain connects TRBV4-2 to TRBJ2-7, with D possibly matching TRBD2 (5 bases). The CDR3 totals 14 residues. Germline V CDR1 and CDR2: LGHNA, YNFKEQ. The CDR3 loop reads CASGQADRNYEQYF. Here the CDR3 DNA reads TGTGCCAGCGGCCAAGCGGACCGGAACTACGAGCAGTACTTC.

Comment on this clonotype: A much bigger clone sits one base away, suggesting this may be a read error. The chain is built from TRBV19 and TRBJ1-1, with a tentative D call TRBD1 (6 bases). Trimming removed 9 bases from V and 1 base from J, with 21 bases in between. The CDR3 is made up of 16 amino acids. Looked up from germline, CDR1 is LNHDA and CDR2 is SQIVND (reference sequence). CDR3: CARSMKPTGPNTEAFF. CDR3 nucleotides: TGTGCCAGAAGCATGAAGCCTACAGGGCCGAACACTGAAGCTTTCTTT.

This clonotype has a handful of counts. The CDR3 DNA reads as TGCGCCAGCAGCCAAGAAGGGACAGTCCAAGAGACCCAGTACTTC. Its translation is CASSQEGTVQETQYF. V is TRBV4-3 and J is TRBJ2-5, with 7 bases identical to TRBD1. CDR1 and CDR2 from the germline V gene are LGHNA and YSLEER. V gave up 0 bases and J gave up 1 base; unmatched junction bases: 2. This CDR3 contains 15 residues.

This clonotype was recorded many times. The rearrangement joins TRBV20-1 to TRBJ2-1; D is unresolved. Looked up from germline, CDR1 is DFQATT and CDR2 is SNEGSKA (reference sequence). The CDR3 covers 12 residues. The germline V and J ends were trimmed by 3 bases and 10 bases, with 13 bases remaining between them. This chain's CDR3 is CSASYGPREQFF. CDR3 nucleotides: TGCAGTGCTAGTTACGGACCAAGGGAGCAGTTCTTC.

This clonotype occurred many times. The chain carries TRBV7-9 and TRBJ2-6; D is undetermined. The CDR3 is 21 amino acids. V was trimmed by 1 base and J by 4 bases, leaving 26 bases between them. CDR1 SEHNR and CDR2 FQNEAQ come from the germline V gene (reference sequence). CDR3 residues: CASSLVSFAGPSLGGANVLTF. Written as DNA, the CDR3 is TGTGCCAGCAGCTTAGTTTCGTTTGCCGGACCCTCGTTGGGCGGGGCCAACGTCCTGACTTTC.

This clonotype was seen ten or more times. The chain couples TRBV7-9 to TRBJ2-2, with 9 bases matching TRBD2. Per germline, CDR1 SEHNR and CDR2 FQNEAQ (reference sequence). The CDR3 has 16 residues. The V segment lost 3 bases and the J segment 6 bases; nucleotides outside the gene matches: 8. The CDR3 DNA follows: TGTGCCAGCAGCTTTAGTCCTAGCGGGGACGCCGGGGAGCTGTTTTTT. It yields the protein CASSFSPSGDAGELFF. Full variable domain (missing parts from reference TRBV7-9 and TRBJ2-2): DTGVSQNPRHKITKRGQNVTFRCDPISEHNRLYWYRQTLGQGPEFLTYFQNEAQLEKSRLLSDRFSAERPKGSFSTLEIQRTEQGDSAMYLCASSFSPSGDAGELFFGEGSRLTVL.

There are a few counts of this clonotype. CDR3 protein: CSASRSPGTTTTGELFF. CDR3 sequence (DNA): TGCAGTGCTTCTCGATCCCCGGGAACGACAACCACCGGGGAGCTGTTTTTT. The chain employs TRBV20-1 and TRBJ2-2, with D possibly TRBD2 on 5 matching bases. Germline V gene sequence: CDR1 DFQATT, CDR2 SNEGSKA (reference sequence). CDR3 length: 17 residues. Trimming removed 5 bases at V and 4 bases at J, with 23 bases between.

This clonotype was seen many times. The chain has TRBV27 and TRBJ2-1; 7 nucleotides agree with TRBD2. This CDR3 is 17 amino acids long. Unmatched junction bases numbered 11, after V lost 4 bases and J lost 2 bases. The germline gives CDR1 MNHEY, CDR2 SMNVEV (reference sequence). The CDR3 nucleotides are TGTGCCAGCAGTTCCCAAAAGCGGGATATCACCTACAATGAGCAGTTCTTC. This sequence encodes CASSSQKRDITYNEQFF.

This clonotype has just a few counts. V usage is TRBV5-1 and J usage is TRBJ2-7; 8 positions match TRBD2. In germline, CDR1 is SGHRS, CDR2 YFSETQ. J lost 5 bases, V lost 4 bases, and 5 bases had no gene match. The CDR3 spans 13 residues. CDR3 sequence (DNA): TGCGCCAGCAGCCCCGGGGGGGGCGACGAGCAGTACTTC. Its protein product is CASSPGGGDEQYF.

The table lists this clonotype with a few counts. This chain links TRBV19 with TRBJ2-2; TRBD2 might be the D (6 bases). The V gene's germline CDR1 is LNHDA and CDR2 SQIVND (reference sequence). This CDR3 has 15 amino acids. V dropped 3 bases and J dropped 4 bases, with 12 bases sitting between them. The CDR3 DNA follows: TGTGCCAGTAGTATGGAGGGTTCAGGCACCGGGGAGCTGTTTTTT. Translation gives CASSMEGSGTGELFF.